The next 27 T cell receptor beta chains were all read from a single sample in a study of cytomegalovirus exposure and HLA in healthy donors. TCRdb's copy holds only in-frame clones and misses some; the assay was immunoSEQ multiplex PCR. The sample holds 40,000 to 55,000 clones, about 90% seen once. The sample comprised PBMCs. The origin of the receptors is a woman aged 25 to 39 in good health and CMV-seronegative.

This rearrangement joins TRBV7-6 to TRBJ2-1; tentative D call: TRBD2 (6 bases). Germline CDR1 is SGHVS and CDR2 is FNYEAQ. The CDR3 covers 15 residues. The V and J ends lost 4 bases and 4 bases respectively, with 14 bases between them. The CDR3 DNA reads as TGTGCCAGCAGCTCCGGAGGGGCGAAATACAATGAGCAGTTCTTC. It specifies CASSSGGAKYNEQFF.

The rearrangement uses TRBV5-4 and TRBJ1-1; 9 bases fit TRBD1. With V trimmed by 4 bases and J by 7 bases, 5 bases remained unmatched. Germline V lookup: CDR1 SGHNT, CDR2 YYREEE (reference sequence). The CDR3 totals 13 residues. DNA for the CDR3: TGTGCCAGCAGCCGAGGGACAGGGTTTGAAGCTTTCTTT. This encodes CASSRGTGFEAFF.

This sequence joins TRBV4-1 and TRBJ1-5, with D possibly TRBD1 on 5 matching bases. The CDR3 loop spans 15 amino acids. Per the germline V gene, CDR1 is MGHRA and CDR2 is YSYEKL. Trimming left V 4 bases short and J 4 bases short, with 14 bases between. The CDR3 DNA is TGCGCCAGCAGCCCCTTAGACAGAGCTAATCAGCCCCAGCATTTT. It specifies CASSPLDRANQPQHF.

V gene TRBV9 combines with J gene TRBJ1-1; unclear D gene. The germline V gene encodes CDR1 SGDLS and CDR2 YYNGEE. The CDR3 runs 14 residues. V was shortened by 0 bases and J by 2 bases, with 8 bases between the two germline ends. In DNA form, the CDR3 reads TGTGCCAGCAGCGTAGGGCCCACCAACACTGAAGCTTTCTTT. Translated, it gives CASSVGPTNTEAFF.

The rearrangement links TRBV6-5 to TRBJ1-1; D is possibly TRBD1 (6 bases). This CDR3 has 14 residues. CDR1 and CDR2 (germline): MNHEY, SVGAGI. Trimming took off 2 bases at V and 8 bases at J, with 15 bases between the two ends. In DNA, the CDR3 is TGTGCCAGCAGTTACGGACGGGGGGCGGAGGAAGCTTTCTTT. Its protein product is CASSYGRGAEEAFF.

V is TRBV7-6 and J is TRBJ2-1, with 10 bases that match TRBD2. The germline V gene encodes CDR1 SGHVS and CDR2 FNYEAQ. The CDR3 contains 13 residues. With V trimmed by 9 bases and J by 2 bases, 1 base remained unmatched. The CDR3 DNA reads as TGTGCCAGTGGACTAGCGGCCTACAATGAGCAGTTCTTC. This gives the protein CASGLAAYNEQFF.

V gene TRBV4-3 combines with J gene TRBJ2-2; 7 bases line up with TRBD2. Trimming removed 6 bases from V and 4 bases from J; junction bases left unmatched: 11. The CDR3 extends over 16 amino acids. Germline assignment: CDR1 LGHNA and CDR2 YSLEER. The CDR3 DNA reads TGCGCCAGCAGTGTCCCGGGACTACGAATCACCGGGGAGCTGTTTTTT. Translating gives CASSVPGLRITGELFF.

The gene calls are TRBV20-1 and TRBJ2-7, with a possible D match to TRBD2 (6 bases). CDR3 length equals 11 residues. V was cut by 5 bases and J by 9 bases, with 14 bases left in between. Germline values: CDR1 DFQATT, CDR2 SNEGSKA (reference sequence). For the CDR3, the DNA is TGCAGTGCTCTGGGACTCACTGGGCAGTACTTC. Protein sequence: CSALGLTGQYF.

The V call is TRBV2, the J call TRBJ1-2; tentatively, D is TRBD1 (6 bases). CDR1 is SNHLY, CDR2 FYNNEI, per germline. Between the trimmed V and J ends, which lost 11 bases and 7 bases, there was a span of 23 bases. The CDR3 has 14 amino acids. The CDR3 sequence is CAVPPRGRGSGYTF. CDR3 DNA: TGTGCCGTCCCCCCCCGCGGCAGGGGATCTGGCTACACCTTC. The variable domain in full, completed from reference TRBV2 and TRBJ1-2, reads EPEVTQTPSHQVTQMGQEVILRCVPISNHLYFYWYRQILGQKVEFLVSFYNNEISEKSEIFDDQFSVERPDGSNFTLKIRSTKLEDSAMYFCAVPPRGRGSGYTFGSGTRLTVV.

The CDR3 sequence is CASSDRSRGNEKLFF. DNA for the CDR3: TGTGCCAGCAGTGATAGAAGTCGGGGTAATGAAAAACTGTTTTTT. The chain carries TRBV2 and TRBJ1-4; D gene ambiguous. Trimming removed 3 bases from V and 4 bases from J, with 12 bases in between. CDR1 is SNHLY and CDR2 is FYNNEI in the germline V gene. The CDR3 is made up of 15 amino acids.

The CDR3 reads CATSRDLSENTEAFF. The DNA of the CDR3 is TGTGCCACCAGCAGAGATCTCAGTGAGAACACTGAAGCTTTCTTT. This rearrangement joins TRBV15 to TRBJ1-1; D is ambiguous. The CDR3 totals 15 residues. Germline V gene lookup returns CDR1 LNHNV and CDR2 YYDKDF (reference sequence). The V end lost 0 bases, the J end lost 1 base, and 9 bases lay between the germline ends.

This clone appeared once. The rearrangement links TRBV11-2 to TRBJ2-1, with D unclear. V was cut by 4 bases and J by 0 bases, with 10 bases left in between. Per the germline V gene, CDR1 is SGHAT and CDR2 is FQNNGV. The CDR3 has 15 amino acids. CDR3 residues: CASSYRQSSYNEQFF. The CDR3, as DNA: TGTGCCAGCAGCTACCGACAAAGCTCCTACAATGAGCAGTTCTTC.

J is TRBJ2-1 and V is TRBV7-6; 7 bases agree with TRBD2. The trim removed 5 bases at V and 10 bases at J, leaving 5 bases unmatched. CDR3 length: 12 amino acids. Per the germline V gene, CDR1 is SGHVS and CDR2 is FNYEAQ. CDR3 coding DNA: TGTGCCAGCAGCCCGGGGGGTAGGGAGCAGTTCTTC. Encoded protein: CASSPGGREQFF.

The rearrangement joins TRBV27 to TRBJ2-3; 11 positions agree with TRBD2. Germline V gives CDR1 MNHEY, CDR2 SMNVEV (reference sequence). V gave up 5 bases and J gave up 7 bases; unmatched junction bases: 8. The CDR3 length is 15 residues. The CDR3: CASSGTSGSYHTQYF. CDR3 bases: TGTGCCAGCAGTGGAACTAGCGGGAGCTACCATACGCAGTATTTT.

The genes are TRBV5-4 and TRBJ2-1; 11 nucleotides align to TRBD2. Germline values: CDR1 SGHNT, CDR2 YYREEE (reference sequence). Trimming at V came to 4 bases and at J to 8 bases, leaving 11 bases not matched to a gene. The CDR3 has 16 residues. This CDR3 is CASSGGLADSLDEQFF. CDR3 in DNA: TGTGCCAGCAGCGGGGGACTAGCGGATTCTTTAGATGAGCAGTTCTTC.

V and J are TRBV28 and TRBJ2-1; 12 bases are a match to TRBD2. Germline V gives CDR1 MDHEN, CDR2 SYDVKM. V shed 5 bases and J 7 bases; nucleotides not matched to a gene: 12. This CDR3 is built from 17 residues. CDR3 coding DNA: TGTGCCAGCAGTCCGCGACTAGCGGGAGATGGTGGAAATGAGCAGTTCTTC. This translates into CASSPRLAGDGGNEQFF.

V gene TRBV7-9 combines with J gene TRBJ2-1; weak D call: TRBD2 (7 bases). CDR3 size: 15 residues. The ends were cut back, 4 bases at V and 7 bases at J, with 17 bases in the middle. CDR1 is SEHNR, CDR2 FQNEAQ, per germline (reference sequence). DNA of the CDR3: TGTGCCAGCAGCTCGGGGGGCTCAGGGTTGAATGAGCAGTTCTTC. Protein product: CASSSGGSGLNEQFF. Full variable domain (missing parts from reference TRBV7-9 and TRBJ2-1): DTGVSQNPRHKITKRGQNVTFRCDPISEHNRLYWYRQTLGQGPEFLTYFQNEAQLEKSRLLSDRFSAERPKGSFSTLEIQRTEQGDSAMYLCASSSGGSGLNEQFFGPGTRLTVL.

The chain joins TRBV4-1 to TRBJ2-1, with 8 bases matching TRBD1. Looked up from germline, CDR1 is MGHRA and CDR2 is YSYEKL. The V gene end was trimmed by 4 bases and the J gene end by 6 bases; junction bases not matched to a gene: 8. This CDR3 comprises 15 residues. CDR3 coding DNA: TGCGCCAGCAGCCTGACCGGGACAGGAATCAATGAGCAGTTCTTC. Its translation: CASSLTGTGINEQFF.

The V call is TRBV5-4, the J call TRBJ2-3; D is unclear. The CDR3 totals 12 residues. Trimming removed 0 bases at V and 6 bases at J, with 5 bases between. Germline V gene data show CDR1 as SGHNT and CDR2 as YYREEE (reference sequence). CDR3: CASSLDADTQYF. CDR3 in DNA: TGTGCCAGCAGCTTGGACGCGGATACGCAGTATTTT.

This clone turned up a few times. V usage is TRBV28 and J usage is TRBJ2-3; D is perhaps TRBD2 (7 bases). V was cut by 5 bases and J by 7 bases, with 13 bases left in between. Germline lookup yields CDR1 MDHEN and CDR2 SYDVKM. The CDR3 runs 13 residues. In nucleotides, the CDR3 is TGTGCCAGCAGTGACGCGGGGGCTAATACGCAGTATTTT. Translating it yields CASSDAGANTQYF.

The chain has TRBV18 and TRBJ2-7, with TRBD1 as a possible D gene (6 bases). Germline values: CDR1 KGHSH, CDR2 LQKENI. The CDR3 consists of 15 residues. Trimming removed 5 bases at V and 3 bases at J, with 17 bases between. CDR3 sequence (DNA): TGTGCCAGCTCAGCGATCCGGGACACCAACTACGAGCAGTACTTC. Protein product: CASSAIRDTNYEQYF.

The gene calls are TRBV20-1 and TRBJ2-7; a possible D gene is TRBD1 (5 bases). Germline V CDR1 and CDR2: DFQATT, SNEGSKA (reference sequence). This CDR3 spans 11 amino acids. V was pared by 4 bases and J by 3 bases, with 7 bases between. The CDR3 region has the DNA TGCAGTGCTAAAGACAGCTACGAGCAGTACTTC. It yields the protein CSAKDSYEQYF.

This clone was recorded only once. The rearrangement uses TRBV30 and TRBJ1-1; unclear D gene. With 2 bases removed from V and 11 bases from J, the gap between germline ends came to 15 bases. In germline, CDR1 is GTSNPN, CDR2 SVGIG (reference sequence). The CDR3 has 12 amino acids. In nucleotides, the CDR3 is TGTGCCTGGAGTCCATTGTCCGTCGGGGCTTTCTTT. Its translation: CAWSPLSVGAFF. Supplemented by reference TRBV30 and TRBJ1-1, the full variable domain reads SQTIHQWPATLVQPVGSPLSLECTVEGTSNPNLYWYRQAAGRGLQLLFYSVGIGQISSEVPQNLSASRPQDRQFILSSKKLLLSDSGFYLCAWSPLSVGAFFGQGTRLTVV.

V and J are TRBV6-5 and TRBJ2-1; D is ambiguous. CDR3 length: 13 residues. CDR1 and CDR2 from the germline V gene are MNHEY and SVGAGI. V was trimmed by 5 bases and J by 0 bases, leaving 5 bases between them. The CDR3: CASSSSSYNEQFF. The CDR3 nucleotides read TGTGCCAGCAGTAGTAGCTCCTACAATGAGCAGTTCTTC.

The V call is TRBV7-2, the J call TRBJ2-7; D possibly corresponds to TRBD1 (6 bases). The CDR3 is made up of 15 amino acids. V lost 5 bases and J 0 bases, leaving 14 bases between the germline ends. In germline, CDR1 is SGHTA, CDR2 FQGNSA. Here the CDR3 reads CASSLRTASSYEQYF. The CDR3, as DNA: TGTGCCAGCAGCCTTCGGACAGCTAGCTCCTACGAGCAGTACTTC.

The chain has TRBV4-1 and TRBJ1-4; D perhaps matches TRBD1 (6 bases). This CDR3 region has 16 residues. Germline lookup yields CDR1 MGHRA and CDR2 YSYEKL. V lost 1 base and J lost 8, with 17 bases in between. The CDR3 spells CASSQASWGQDEKLFF. The CDR3 DNA reads TGCGCCAGCAGCCAAGCCAGTTGGGGGCAAGACGAAAAACTGTTTTTT.

V is TRBV27 and J is TRBJ2-7; no firm D call. This CDR3 is built from 12 residues. Germline values: CDR1 MNHEY, CDR2 SMNVEV (reference sequence). The V and J ends lost 7 bases and 0 bases respectively, with 7 bases between them. CDR3 loop: CASMKSSYEQYF. The CDR3 nucleotides read TGTGCCAGCATGAAGAGCTCCTACGAGCAGTACTTC.